This TCR beta chain is drawn from a study of control samples from healthy donors and cancer patients. The method was immunoSEQ multiplex PCR; TCRdb's version includes in-frame clones alone and lacks a portion of them. Of some 140,000 clones in the sample, around nine tenths are singletons; the top ten hold around 11%. This CDR3 comprises 14 residues. From germline, CDR1 is MNHEY and CDR2 SMNVEV (reference sequence). Trimming shortened V by 0 bases and J by 4 bases, and 9 bases separated the two germline ends. The chain uses TRBV27 and TRBJ1-2, with unresolved D. The receptor's source is a man aged 25 to 40 in good health. The sequenced sample consisted of blood. CDR3 sequence: CASSLSPQFYGYTF. DNA for the CDR3: TGTGCCAGCAGTTTATCACCGCAGTTCTATGGCTACACCTTC.